Listed below are T cell receptor beta chains from one sample, sequenced in a study of blood T cells in healthy people across ages. Via MiXCR, TCRdb re-called the 5' RACE reads, giving one row per CDR3 protein. The table includes about 640,000 distinct CDR3 sequences, approximately 59% detected once. The sequenced material came from blood. The receptors shown here come from a man in his sixties in good health. Both conserved end residues are part of each CDR3. The D gene is left open where the match is weak. Expanded clones get a size class; other rows say once, few or many, or leave the size out.

clone_size: few
j_call: TRBJ2-1
d_call: .
v_call: TRBV4-2
cdr3_length: 16
cdr3_nt: TGTGCCAGCAGCCAAGATGGGGCAGGGGGGTACAATGAGCAGTTCTTC
cdr3_aa: CASSQDGAGGYNEQFF

clone_size: .
j_call: TRBJ2-7
d_call: TRBD1
v_call: TRBV6-6
cdr3_length: 16
cdr3_nt: TGTGCCAGCAGTTACTCGAGGGGGACAGACATATACGAGCAGTACTTC
cdr3_aa: CASSYSRGTDIYEQYF

clone_size: few
j_call: TRBJ2-7
d_call: .
v_call: TRBV5-1
cdr3_length: 13
cdr3_nt: TGCGCCAGCAGCCCCCTAACGGGCTACGAGCAGTACTTC
cdr3_aa: CASSPLTGYEQYF

clone_size: few
j_call: TRBJ2-1
d_call: .
v_call: TRBV20-1
cdr3_length: 14
cdr3_nt: TGCAGTGCTAGGAATCGCGATCGTTCCTACGAGCAGTATTTC
cdr3_aa: CSARNRDRSYEQYF

clone_size: few
j_call: TRBJ2-1
d_call: .
v_call: TRBV10-3
cdr3_length: 13
cdr3_nt: TGTGCCATCAGTGGCCTGGGGCGGGATGAGCAGTTCTTC
cdr3_aa: CAISGLGRDEQFF

clone_size: .
j_call: TRBJ2-3
d_call: TRBD1
v_call: TRBV4-1
cdr3_length: 16
cdr3_nt: TGCGCCAGCAGCTCCCCCCCGGGACAGGGCCCAGATACGCAGTATTTT
cdr3_aa: CASSSPPGQGPDTQYF

clone_size: few
j_call: TRBJ2-1
d_call: TRBD2
v_call: TRBV3-1
cdr3_length: 16
cdr3_nt: TGTGCCAGCAGCCAAGAGGGGCGGGGGGGCTACAATGAGCAGTTCTTC
cdr3_aa: CASSQEGRGGYNEQFF

clone_size: .
j_call: TRBJ2-3
d_call: .
v_call: TRBV7-3
cdr3_length: 16
cdr3_nt: TGTGCCAGCAGCTTAACGTCTGAGTCGCGCACAGATACGCAGTATTTT
cdr3_aa: CASSLTSESRTDTQYF

clone_size: .
j_call: TRBJ2-1
d_call: .
v_call: TRBV2
cdr3_length: 13
cdr3_nt: TGTGCCAGCAGCCCAGACCACTCCAATGAGCAGTTCTTC
cdr3_aa: CASSPDHSNEQFF

clone_size: .
j_call: TRBJ2-7
d_call: .
v_call: TRBV20-1
cdr3_length: 12
cdr3_nt: TGCAGTGCTAGTGTTCGCACCTACGAGCAGTACTTC
cdr3_aa: CSASVRTYEQYF

clone_size: .
j_call: TRBJ1-6
d_call: .
v_call: TRBV20-1
cdr3_length: 13
cdr3_nt: TGCAGTGCTAGAGATCCCGGGGCCTCACCCCTCCACTTT
cdr3_aa: CSARDPGASPLHF

clone_size: .
j_call: TRBJ1-2
d_call: .
v_call: TRBV9
cdr3_length: 12
cdr3_nt: TGTGCCAGCAGCGCGACAGGTCTTGGCTACACCTTC
cdr3_aa: CASSATGLGYTF

clone_size: few
j_call: TRBJ2-1
d_call: TRBD2
v_call: TRBV7-9
cdr3_length: 15
cdr3_nt: TGTGCCAGCAGCCGAATAGCGGGGACCTACAATGAGCAGTTCTTC
cdr3_aa: CASSRIAGTYNEQFF

clone_size: few
j_call: TRBJ2-7
d_call: TRBD2
v_call: TRBV9
cdr3_length: 17
cdr3_nt: TGTGCCAGCAGCGTAGGGGCCGGGACTAGCGGCCCATACGAGCAGTACTTC
cdr3_aa: CASSVGAGTSGPYEQYF

clone_size: few
j_call: TRBJ2-7
d_call: .
v_call: TRBV4-2
cdr3_length: 13
cdr3_nt: TGTGCCAGCAGCCAAGAGTTGGGCTGGGTGCAGTACTTC
cdr3_aa: CASSQELGWVQYF

clone_size: .
j_call: TRBJ1-2
d_call: .
v_call: TRBV7-8
cdr3_length: 15
cdr3_nt: TGTGCCAGCAGCCCCACATACACGACTGACTATGGCTACACCTTC
cdr3_aa: CASSPTYTTDYGYTF

clone_size: few
j_call: TRBJ2-5
d_call: TRBD1
v_call: TRBV14
cdr3_length: 14
cdr3_nt: TGTGCCAGCAGCCAAGCGACAGGGGCAGAGACCCAGTACTTC
cdr3_aa: CASSQATGAETQYF

clone_size: many
j_call: TRBJ2-3
d_call: TRBD2
v_call: TRBV12-3/TRBV12-4
cdr3_length: 11
cdr3_nt: TGTGCCAGCAGTTATAGCGGGACGCAGTATTTT
cdr3_aa: CASSYSGTQYF

clone_size: .
j_call: TRBJ2-5
d_call: TRBD1
v_call: TRBV7-9
cdr3_length: 14
cdr3_nt: TGTGCCAGCAGCCTGGGGACAGCAGGAGAGACCCAGTACTTC
cdr3_aa: CASSLGTAGETQYF

clone_size: .
j_call: TRBJ2-1
d_call: .
v_call: TRBV12-3/TRBV12-4
cdr3_length: 13
cdr3_nt: TGTGCCAGCAGTTTACGGTTTGCCAATGAGCAGTTCTTT
cdr3_aa: CASSLRFANEQFF

clone_size: .
j_call: TRBJ2-1
d_call: .
v_call: TRBV10-3
cdr3_length: 13
cdr3_nt: TGTGCCATCAGTGCCAACAGGGACAATGAGCAGTTCTTC
cdr3_aa: CAISANRDNEQFF

clone_size: .
j_call: TRBJ1-5
d_call: .
v_call: TRBV6-6
cdr3_length: 15
cdr3_nt: TGTGCCAGCAGTTACTCGAGCCAGGGATATCAGCCCCAGCATTTT
cdr3_aa: CASSYSSQGYQPQHF

clone_size: .
j_call: TRBJ2-5
d_call: .
v_call: TRBV2
cdr3_length: 15
cdr3_nt: TGTGCCAGCAGTCGACACTTAGCGTCGGGTGAGACCCAGTACTTC
cdr3_aa: CASSRHLASGETQYF

clone_size: .
j_call: TRBJ1-6
d_call: .
v_call: TRBV4-2
cdr3_length: 16
cdr3_nt: TGTGCCAGCAGCCATCCTCGGGGTGGGGACTCCTCACCCCTCCACTTT
cdr3_aa: CASSHPRGGDSSPLHF